The clone carrying this T cell receptor beta chain was seen only a few times. CDR1 GTSNPN and CDR2 SVGIG come from the germline V gene (reference sequence). V gave up 5 bases and J gave up 9 bases, with 19 bases separating them. There are 13 residues in the CDR3. This specimen belongs to a study of blood T cell repertoires in COVID-19. As originally analysed: Amplifying reference gene primers gave estimates of nucleated cell counts. Only in-frame clones appear in the TCRdb table, and some are missing; sequencing was by immunoSEQ multiplex PCR. Clone size and the V and J calls come from that table; the DNA yielded D and trimming. This table has 200,000 to 300,000 clones, around 81% appearing once.

The sequencing input was peripheral blood. V usage is TRBV30 and J usage is TRBJ1-2, with D tentatively TRBD1 (5 bases). This clonotype originated in a woman in her sixties or seventies with active or convalescent COVID-19. CDR3 residues: CAWQTEKTMSYTF. In DNA, the CDR3 is TGTGCCTGGCAGACAGAAAAAACTATGAGCTACACCTTC. Using reference TRBV30 and TRBJ1-2 for the parts outside the CDR3, the full variable domain is SQTIHQWPATLVQPVGSPLSLECTVEGTSNPNLYWYRQAAGRGLQLLFYSVGIGQISSEVPQNLSASRPQDRQFILSSKKLLLSDSGFYLCAWQTEKTMSYTFGSGTRLTVV.